Listed below are T cell receptor beta chains from one sample, sequenced in a study of blood T cell repertoires in COVID-19. Sequenced by immunoSEQ multiplex PCR; TCRdb stores in-frame clones only, minus some. The sample contains 200,000 to 300,000 clones, 70% to 90% of which appear only once. Material for sequencing was peripheral blood. All receptors come from a man aged 30 to 45 with active or convalescent COVID-19. Both conserved end residues are part of each CDR3. The D gene is left open where the match is weak. Clone size is shown for a subset of rows, as once, few, many or a class of expanded clone.

TRBJ1-1 | - | - | TRBV7-9 | TGTGCCAGCAGCTTAGGCAACGGGGTTGAAGCTTTCTTT | CASSLGNGVEAFF
TRBJ2-7 | - | - | TRBV21-1 | TGTGCCAGCAGGCCCAGCGGGGGAGAATACGAGCAGTACTTC | CASRPSGGEYEQYF
TRBJ2-1 | TRBD2 | - | TRBV3-1/TRBV3-2 | TGTGCCAGCAGGACCAGTACTAGCGGAAAGTACAATGAGCAGTTCTTC | CASRTSTSGKYNEQFF
TRBJ2-3 | - | - | TRBV18 | TGTGCCAGCTCACCTCAAGGAAGCGGGTCCACAGATACGCAGTATTTT | CASSPQGSGSTDTQYF
TRBJ2-7 | TRBD1 | - | TRBV18 | TGTGCCAGCTCACTACAGGGGAGCTACGAGCAGTACTTC | CASSLQGSYEQYF
TRBJ2-3 | TRBD2 | once | TRBV3-1/TRBV3-2 | TGTGCCAGCAGCCAAACTCGGACTAGCGGGGTTACCCTAGCCGTCATGTATTTT | CASSQTRTSGVTLAVMYF
TRBJ2-2 | - | - | TRBV4-3 | TGCGCCAGCAGCCAAGATTGGCAGGGCACCGGGGAGCTGTTTTTT | CASSQDWQGTGELFF
TRBJ2-7 | - | - | TRBV4-2 | TGTGCCAGCAGCCCGGGCGCGGGGAACTCCTACGAGCAGTACTTC | CASSPGAGNSYEQYF
TRBJ1-1 | - | - | TRBV3-1/TRBV3-2 | TGTGCCAGCAGCCCCCCTGACACGATGGCCACTGAAGCTTTCTTT | CASSPPDTMATEAFF
TRBJ2-2 | TRBD1 | - | TRBV6-6 | TGTGCCAGCAGTCAGACCGGGACAGGATTCAAGGGGAACACCGGGGAGCTGTTTTTT | CASSQTGTGFKGNTGELFF
TRBJ1-5 | TRBD1 | - | TRBV7-8 | TGTGCCAGCAGCTTTAGGCCGGGACAGGGGACAGCGGGCAATCAGCCCCAGCATTTT | CASSFRPGQGTAGNQPQHF
TRBJ2-2 | - | - | TRBV4-1 | TGCGCCAGCAGCCAGGGGGGTATTCTGGGAGGCACCGGGGAGCTGTTTTTT | CASSQGGILGGTGELFF
TRBJ2-2 | TRBD1 | - | TRBV5-6 | TGTGCCAGCAGCTCGGGATGGGGGGACAGGGAGGACACCGGGGAGCTGTTTTTT | CASSSGWGDREDTGELFF
TRBJ1-2 | - | - | TRBV6-1 | TGTGCCAGTACACCCGGGACAAGAATCTATGGCTACACCTTC | CASTPGTRIYGYTF
TRBJ1-3 | - | - | TRBV9 | TGTGCCAGCAGCGCAAAACAGGGATCCTCTGGAAACACCATATATTTT | CASSAKQGSSGNTIYF
TRBJ1-4 | TRBD1 | - | TRBV7-9 | TGTGCCAGCAGCTTAACCACAGGGGCTCAGGATGATGAAAAACTGTTTTTT | CASSLTTGAQDDEKLFF
TRBJ1-2 | - | - | TRBV5-1 | TGCGCCAGCAGCTTGGAAGGGGATTATTCCCGAGGCTACACCTTC | CASSLEGDYSRGYTF
TRBJ1-1 | - | - | TRBV6-5 | TGTGCCAGCAGTTTGGGACACCCGAACACTGAAGCTTTCTTT | CASSLGHPNTEAFF
TRBJ1-6 | - | - | TRBV5-4 | TGTGCCAGCAGCGGGGGGACGGTGGATTCACCCCTCCACTTT | CASSGGTVDSPLHF
TRBJ1-1 | - | - | TRBV7-6 | TGTGCCAGCAGCTGGGACATGAACACTGAAGCTTTCTTT | CASSWDMNTEAFF
TRBJ1-3 | - | - | TRBV5-6 | TGTGCCAGCAGCTTCGCGGGGCCGAACTCTGGAAACACCATATATTTT | CASSFAGPNSGNTIYF
TRBJ2-3 | - | - | TRBV11-2 | TGTGCCAGCAGCTTTTCAGGTTTCGCGGGTACAGATACGCAGTATTTT | CASSFSGFAGTDTQYF
TRBJ1-3 | - | medium-sized | TRBV7-9 | TGTGCCAGCAGCTATTACAGGGATCCTTTTCCTAGAAACACCATATATTTT | CASSYYRDPFPRNTIYF
TRBJ2-3 | TRBD2 | many | TRBV10-3 | TGTGCCTCAGGCGGGGGTAGCACAGATACGCAGTATTTT | CASGGGSTDTQYF
TRBJ1-4 | - | - | TRBV6-5 | TGTGCCAGCAGTTACCGGGGGGGTCCCGATGAAAAACTGTTTTTT | CASSYRGGPDEKLFF
TRBJ1-3 | - | - | TRBV15 | TGTGCCACCAGCAGAGGTGGAGAGAGAGCTGGAAACACCATATATTTT | CATSRGGERAGNTIYF
TRBJ1-1 | - | - | TRBV13 | TGTGCCAGCAGCTTAGGCCCCGGGTTGAGGGCGAACACTGAAGCTTTCTTT | CASSLGPGLRANTEAFF
TRBJ2-2 | TRBD1 | - | TRBV5-1 | TGCGCCAGCAGCTTGTGGGAGCAGGGGGCTGTGTCCGGGGAGCTGTTTTTT | CASSLWEQGAVSGELFF
TRBJ2-5 | - | - | TRBV10-2 | TGCGCCAGCAGTGAGCGAGAGACCCAGTACTTC | CASSERETQYF
TRBJ1-1 | - | - | TRBV19 | TGTGCCAGTAGTATAACAGGGAGAACTGAAGCTTTCTTT | CASSITGRTEAFF
TRBJ2-2 | TRBD1 | - | TRBV6-5 | TGTGCCTGCCCCCGGGACAGGGCCGGAGCCGGGGAGCTGTTTTTT | CACPRDRAGAGELFF
TRBJ1-2 | - | - | TRBV6-5 | TGTGCCAGCAGTACGTCCCTAGGCTACACCTTC | CASSTSLGYTF
TRBJ1-5 | - | once | TRBV19 | TGTGCCAGTAGTACGGGACATAATAGCAATCAGCCCCAGCATTTT | CASSTGHNSNQPQHF
TRBJ2-2 | - | - | TRBV15 | TGTGCCACCAGCAGAGATCCTCACAGGACAGATACGAACACCGGGGAGCTGTTTTTT | CATSRDPHRTDTNTGELFF
TRBJ2-1 | - | few | TRBV7-8 | TGTGCCAGCAGCCTAGACTCCGACAATGAGCAGTTCTTC | CASSLDSDNEQFF
TRBJ1-6 | - | - | TRBV27 | TGTGCCAGCGGCGGGTATAATTCACCCCTCCACTTT | CASGGYNSPLHF
TRBJ1-1 | - | - | TRBV15 | TGTGCCACCAGCGGAACCAGGGGTGGCACTGAAGCTTTCTTT | CATSGTRGGTEAFF
TRBJ1-3 | - | - | TRBV7-6 | TGTGCCAGCAGCTCCGGTCATTACTCTGGAAACACCATATATTTT | CASSSGHYSGNTIYF
TRBJ1-4 | TRBD1 | - | TRBV10-3 | TGTGCCATCAGCACAGGGGGGAGGAATGAAAAACTGTTTTTT | CAISTGGRNEKLFF
TRBJ1-1 | TRBD1 | - | TRBV19 | TGTGCCAGTAGTCAGGACAGGGGCAACACTGAAGCTTTCTTT | CASSQDRGNTEAFF
TRBJ2-3 | - | - | TRBV10-2 | TGCGCCAGCAGTGTTTCGGGACTCCCCACAGATACGCAGTATTTT | CASSVSGLPTDTQYF
TRBJ2-7 | - | - | TRBV2 | TGTGCCAGCAGTGAAGGGGCCGGGACTCGGACCTACGAGCAGTACTTC | CASSEGAGTRTYEQYF
TRBJ2-7 | TRBD2 | - | TRBV19 | TGTGCCAGTCGGGAGGGCGCTGGCTACGAGCAGTACTTC | CASREGAGYEQYF
TRBJ2-2 | TRBD1 | few | TRBV6-1 | TGTGCCAGCAGTGAAGAACAGGGGTACAGACTGTACACCGGGGAGCTGTTTTTT | CASSEEQGYRLYTGELFF
TRBJ2-5 | - | - | TRBV7-3 | TGTGCCAGCAGTGCAGGATCGCAGGAGACCCAGTACTTC | CASSAGSQETQYF
TRBJ1-6 | - | - | TRBV6-2/TRBV6-3 | TGTGCCAGCAGCAAAGGACAGAACTCCTATAATTCACCCCTCCACTTT | CASSKGQNSYNSPLHF
TRBJ2-1 | TRBD2 | - | TRBV2 | TGTGCCAGCAGTCCGCTGGCGTTAGCGGGACCCTACAATGAGCAGTTCTTC | CASSPLALAGPYNEQFF
TRBJ1-2 | - | - | TRBV27 | TGTGCCAGCAGTTTCAGCGAGGGCCGTTATGGCTACACCTTC | CASSFSEGRYGYTF
TRBJ1-1 | - | once | TRBV6-1 | TGTGCCAGCAGTGAATTGCCAGGGTCGGACACTGAAGCTTTCTTT | CASSELPGSDTEAFF
TRBJ1-2 | TRBD1 | - | TRBV6-5 | TGTGCCAGCAGTTCACCGGGACAGGGGGCGGGCTACACCTTC | CASSSPGQGAGYTF
TRBJ2-1 | TRBD1 | - | TRBV11-3 | TGTGCCAGCAGCCGTCGGACAGGGGATTACAATGAGCAGTTCTTC | CASSRRTGDYNEQFF
TRBJ1-1 | - | - | TRBV30 | TGTGCCTGGAGTGACGGTGATGAAGCTTTCTTT | CAWSDGDEAFF
TRBJ1-5 | - | - | TRBV6-1 | TGTGCCAGCAGTGACTACAGGGTAGCTTTGGGTCAGCCCCAGCATTTT | CASSDYRVALGQPQHF
TRBJ1-2 | - | - | TRBV7-2 | TGTGCCAGCAGCTTATCCTCGATTGGCGGCTACACCTTC | CASSLSSIGGYTF